These T cell receptor beta chains were read from a single sample in a study of cytomegalovirus exposure and HLA in healthy donors. Here immunoSEQ multiplex PCR was the method, and the copy in TCRdb shows in-frame clones only, minus some. In total, the table holds approximately 110,000 clones. Sequencing was carried out using PBMCs. These receptors were taken from a man aged 50 or older in good health and CMV-seronegative. Both conserved end residues are part of each CDR3. The D gene is left open where the match is weak.

D gene: TRBD1; V gene: TRBV6-6; J gene: TRBJ1-2; CDR3 protein: CASTFGSPTGYYGYTF; CDR3 DNA: TGTGCCAGCACTTTCGGGAGCCCGACAGGGTACTATGGCTACACCTTC
D gene: .; V gene: TRBV2; J gene: TRBJ1-5; CDR3 protein: CASSEDPPSENQHF; CDR3 DNA: TGTGCCAGCAGTGAAGATCCCCCTTCGGAGAATCAGCATTTT
D gene: .; V gene: TRBV7-9; J gene: TRBJ2-7; CDR3 protein: CASSLGGRVDEQYF; CDR3 DNA: TGTGCCAGCAGCTTAGGAGGCAGGGTGGACGAGCAGTACTTC
D gene: TRBD1; V gene: TRBV7-2; J gene: TRBJ2-7; CDR3 protein: CASSSRTGGLVSYEQYF; CDR3 DNA: TGTGCCAGCAGCTCCCGGACAGGGGGGCTGGTTAGCTACGAGCAGTACTTC
D gene: .; V gene: TRBV9; J gene: TRBJ2-3; CDR3 protein: CASSEGDTQYF; CDR3 DNA: TGTGCCAGCAGCGAGGGGGATACGCAGTATTTT
D gene: .; V gene: TRBV5-4; J gene: TRBJ2-5; CDR3 protein: CASSSRDTSQETQYF; CDR3 DNA: TGTGCCAGCAGCTCCCGGGACACCAGCCAAGAGACCCAGTACTTC
D gene: TRBD1; V gene: TRBV19; J gene: TRBJ2-1; CDR3 protein: CASSVQGANEQFF; CDR3 DNA: TGTGCCAGTAGTGTCCAGGGGGCGAATGAGCAGTTCTTC
D gene: TRBD1; V gene: TRBV5-4; J gene: TRBJ1-2; CDR3 protein: CASSLAQAGGAYGYTF; CDR3 DNA: TGTGCCAGCAGCTTGGCCCAGGCAGGGGGAGCCTATGGCTACACCTTC
D gene: .; V gene: TRBV4-1; J gene: TRBJ2-2; CDR3 protein: CASSQDGSRFANTGELFF; CDR3 DNA: TGCGCCAGCAGCCAAGACGGTAGCCGCTTCGCGAACACCGGGGAGCTGTTTTTT
D gene: TRBD1; V gene: TRBV9; J gene: TRBJ1-2; CDR3 protein: CASSVGQGNYGYTF; CDR3 DNA: TGTGCCAGCAGCGTAGGACAGGGAAACTATGGCTACACCTTC
D gene: TRBD1; V gene: TRBV10-2; J gene: TRBJ1-1; CDR3 protein: CASRNTGARFGTEAFF; CDR3 DNA: TGCGCCAGCAGGAACACAGGGGCCAGGTTTGGCACTGAAGCTTTCTTT
D gene: .; V gene: TRBV5-1; J gene: TRBJ2-3; CDR3 protein: CASSFPGSTSTDTQYF; CDR3 DNA: TGCGCCAGCAGCTTTCCCGGGAGTACTAGCACAGATACGCAGTATTTT
D gene: .; V gene: TRBV5-1; J gene: TRBJ2-7; CDR3 protein: CASSLSGISYEQYF; CDR3 DNA: TGCGCCAGCAGCTTGTCAGGGATCAGCTACGAGCAGTACTTC
D gene: .; V gene: TRBV14; J gene: TRBJ1-1; CDR3 protein: CASRLTGNTEAFF; CDR3 DNA: TGTGCCAGCAGACTCACGGGGAACACTGAAGCTTTCTTT
D gene: TRBD1; V gene: TRBV30; J gene: TRBJ2-6; CDR3 protein: CAWSEGQGASGANVLTF; CDR3 DNA: TGTGCCTGGAGCGAGGGACAGGGGGCCTCTGGGGCCAACGTCCTGACTTTC
D gene: TRBD1; V gene: TRBV29-1; J gene: TRBJ1-3; CDR3 protein: CSVEVQGAGGNTIYF; CDR3 DNA: TGCAGCGTTGAAGTCCAGGGGGCCGGTGGAAACACCATATATTTT
D gene: .; V gene: TRBV20-1; J gene: TRBJ2-7; CDR3 protein: CSASTRDEQYF; CDR3 DNA: TGCAGTGCTTCGACCCGGGACGAGCAGTACTTC
D gene: .; V gene: TRBV5-1; J gene: TRBJ2-7; CDR3 protein: CASNNPGAYEQYF; CDR3 DNA: TGCGCCAGCAACAACCCGGGGGCCTACGAGCAGTACTTC
D gene: .; V gene: TRBV4-1; J gene: TRBJ2-7; CDR3 protein: CASSQDGAGYYEQYF; CDR3 DNA: TGCGCCAGCAGCCAGGATGGGGCGGGATACTACGAGCAGTACTTC
D gene: .; V gene: TRBV29-1; J gene: TRBJ2-7; CDR3 protein: CSVGKGVNYYEQYF; CDR3 DNA: TGCAGCGTTGGGAAGGGGGTTAATTACTACGAGCAGTACTTC
D gene: TRBD2; V gene: TRBV5-6; J gene: TRBJ2-3; CDR3 protein: CASSLPPFSGGARGDTQYF; CDR3 DNA: TGTGCCAGCAGCCTCCCCCCCTTTAGCGGGGGAGCCCGCGGAGATACGCAGTATTTT
D gene: TRBD2; V gene: TRBV7-6; J gene: TRBJ2-1; CDR3 protein: CASSHGLAGVGEQFF; CDR3 DNA: TGTGCCAGCAGCCACGGACTAGCGGGAGTTGGAGAGCAGTTCTTC
D gene: .; V gene: TRBV2; J gene: TRBJ2-2; CDR3 protein: CASRIDTAGELFF; CDR3 DNA: TGTGCCAGCAGGATAGACACGGCCGGGGAGCTGTTTTTT
D gene: .; V gene: TRBV7-2; J gene: TRBJ1-1; CDR3 protein: CASSLVGTTNTEAFF; CDR3 DNA: TGTGCCAGCAGCCTCGTCGGGACAACGAACACTGAAGCTTTCTTT
D gene: .; V gene: TRBV11-2; J gene: TRBJ1-6; CDR3 protein: CASSLDSVNSPLHF; CDR3 DNA: TGTGCCAGCAGCTTAGATTCGGTGAATTCACCCCTCCACTTT
D gene: .; V gene: TRBV7-9; J gene: TRBJ1-2; CDR3 protein: CASSLGQGGLWWGYTF; CDR3 DNA: TGTGCCAGCAGCTTGGGACAAGGGGGTTTATGGTGGGGCTACACCTTC
D gene: .; V gene: TRBV5-6; J gene: TRBJ1-1; CDR3 protein: CASSFDRLTEAFF; CDR3 DNA: TGTGCCAGCAGCTTCGACAGACTCACTGAAGCTTTCTTT
D gene: .; V gene: TRBV7-2; J gene: TRBJ1-4; CDR3 protein: CASSLGSTTNEKLFF; CDR3 DNA: TGTGCCAGCAGCTTAGGGAGTACCACTAATGAAAAACTGTTTTTT
D gene: .; V gene: TRBV5-1; J gene: TRBJ2-3; CDR3 protein: CASKESGVSTDTQYF; CDR3 DNA: TGCGCCAGCAAGGAGTCGGGGGTTAGCACAGATACGCAGTATTTT
D gene: TRBD1; V gene: TRBV11-2; J gene: TRBJ1-4; CDR3 protein: CASSPGAGGDEKLFF; CDR3 DNA: TGTGCCAGCAGCCCTGGCGCAGGGGGTGACGAAAAACTGTTTTTT
D gene: TRBD1; V gene: TRBV14; J gene: TRBJ1-1; CDR3 protein: CASSQLDRGLVIDTEAFF; CDR3 DNA: TGTGCCAGCAGCCAATTAGACAGGGGGCTTGTTATCGACACTGAAGCTTTCTTT
D gene: .; V gene: TRBV25-1; J gene: TRBJ1-4; CDR3 protein: CASSEGTGQRGEKLFF; CDR3 DNA: TGTGCCAGCAGTGAAGGCACAGGCCAACGTGGGGAAAAACTGTTTTTT
D gene: TRBD1; V gene: TRBV7-7; J gene: TRBJ1-3; CDR3 protein: CASSYRDSSGNTIYF; CDR3 DNA: TGTGCTAGCAGCTACCGGGACAGCTCTGGAAACACCATATATTTT
D gene: TRBD2; V gene: TRBV11-3; J gene: TRBJ2-1; CDR3 protein: CASSPGTSFGEQFF; CDR3 DNA: TGTGCCAGCAGCCCGGGGACTAGTTTTGGTGAGCAGTTCTTC
D gene: .; V gene: TRBV15; J gene: TRBJ2-7; CDR3 protein: CATSRDPGPTYEQYF; CDR3 DNA: TGTGCCACCAGCAGAGACCCCGGTCCCACCTACGAGCAGTACTTC
D gene: .; V gene: TRBV25-1; J gene: TRBJ1-6; CDR3 protein: CASSAPGRENSPLHF; CDR3 DNA: TGTGCCAGCAGTGCACCGGGACGGGAGAATTCACCCCTCCACTTT
D gene: .; V gene: TRBV6-6; J gene: TRBJ1-5; CDR3 protein: CASSLRGGNQPQHF; CDR3 DNA: TGTGCCAGCAGTCTCCGGGGGGGGAACCAGCCCCAGCATTTT
D gene: .; V gene: TRBV18; J gene: TRBJ1-2; CDR3 protein: CASSPGGQSYGYTF; CDR3 DNA: TGTGCCAGCTCACCAGGTGGGCAGAGCTATGGCTACACCTTC
D gene: TRBD1; V gene: TRBV2; J gene: TRBJ1-1; CDR3 protein: CASSGGQGEAFF; CDR3 DNA: TGTGCCAGCAGTGGGGGACAGGGGGAAGCTTTCTTT
D gene: .; V gene: TRBV27; J gene: TRBJ2-7; CDR3 protein: CASSFRESHSEQYF; CDR3 DNA: TGTGCCAGCAGTTTTCGGGAGAGCCATTCCGAGCAGTACTTC
D gene: .; V gene: TRBV28; J gene: TRBJ2-2; CDR3 protein: CASSLGGLGSGELFF; CDR3 DNA: TGTGCCAGCAGTTTAGGAGGGCTAGGGTCCGGGGAGCTGTTTTTT
D gene: TRBD2; V gene: TRBV5-1; J gene: TRBJ2-5; CDR3 protein: CASSLVASGGETQYF; CDR3 DNA: TGCGCCAGCAGCTTGGTGGCTAGCGGTGGAGAGACCCAGTACTTC
D gene: TRBD1; V gene: TRBV7-8; J gene: TRBJ1-1; CDR3 protein: CASSLDRGATEAFF; CDR3 DNA: TGTGCCAGCAGCCTGGACAGGGGGGCCACTGAAGCTTTCTTT